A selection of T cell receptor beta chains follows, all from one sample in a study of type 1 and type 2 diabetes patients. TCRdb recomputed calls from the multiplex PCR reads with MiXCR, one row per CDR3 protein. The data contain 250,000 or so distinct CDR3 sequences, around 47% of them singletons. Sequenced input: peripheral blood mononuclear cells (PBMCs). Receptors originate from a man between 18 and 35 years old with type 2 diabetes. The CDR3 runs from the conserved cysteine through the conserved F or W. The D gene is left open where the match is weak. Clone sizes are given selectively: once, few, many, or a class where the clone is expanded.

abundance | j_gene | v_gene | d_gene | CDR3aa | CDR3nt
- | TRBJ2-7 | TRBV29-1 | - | CSASSESNEQYF | TGCAGCGCCTCCAGCGAGTCGAACGAGCAGTACTTC
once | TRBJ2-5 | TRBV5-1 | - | CASGLGGKETQYF | TGCGCCAGCGGCTTAGGGGGGAAAGAGACCCAGTACTTC
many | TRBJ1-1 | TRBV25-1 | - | CASSPPVNTEAFF | TGTGCCAGCAGTCCTCCAGTGAACACTGAAGCTTTCTTT
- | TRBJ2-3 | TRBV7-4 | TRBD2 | CASSPPAGGDTQYF | TGTGCCAGCAGCCCTCCAGCGGGAGGAGATACGCAGTATTTT
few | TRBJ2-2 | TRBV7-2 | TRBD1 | CASSLAGTGLISLFF | TGTGCCAGCAGCTTGGCCGGGACAGGGCTTATTTCGCTGTTTTTT
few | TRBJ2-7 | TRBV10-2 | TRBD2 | CASSDPETSETYEQYF | TGCGCCAGCAGTGACCCGGAGACTAGCGAAACCTACGAGCAGTACTTC
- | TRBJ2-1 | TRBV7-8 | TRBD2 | CASSLPRGAFNEQFF | TGTGCCAGCAGCTTACCGCGGGGGGCTTTCAATGAGCAGTTCTTC
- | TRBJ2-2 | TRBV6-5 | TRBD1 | CASRRQGGGTGELFF | TGTGCCAGCCGCCGACAGGGCGGTGGCACCGGGGAGCTGTTTTTT
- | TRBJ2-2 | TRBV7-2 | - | CASSQAGVGTEELFF | TGTGCCAGCAGCCAAGCTGGGGTGGGGACCGAGGAGCTGTTTTTT
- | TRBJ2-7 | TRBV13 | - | CASSLYRGGEQYF | TGTGCCAGCAGCCTTTACAGGGGAGGCGAGCAGTACTTC
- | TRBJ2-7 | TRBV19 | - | CASSPRQGGSDEQYF | TGTGCCAGTAGTCCACGACAGGGAGGATCCGACGAGCAGTACTTC
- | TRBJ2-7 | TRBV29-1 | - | CSVEATGSSGLGQGGSSYEQYF | TGCAGCGTTGAAGCGACAGGTTCCTCTGGTCTCGGTCAGGGTGGGAGCTCCTACGAGCAGTACTTC
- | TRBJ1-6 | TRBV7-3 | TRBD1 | CASSLARTGPGSPLHF | TGTGCCAGCAGCTTAGCCCGGACAGGGCCGGGTTCACCCCTCCACTTT
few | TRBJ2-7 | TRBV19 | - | CASSMAGELTEQYF | TGTGCCAGTAGTATGGCAGGGGAGTTGACCGAGCAGTACTTC
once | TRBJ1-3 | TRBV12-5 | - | CASGPFNGNTIYF | TGTGCTAGTGGTCCATTCAATGGAAACACCATATATTTT
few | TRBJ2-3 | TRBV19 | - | CASSIDGSTDTQYF | TGTGCCAGTAGTATAGACGGAAGCACAGATACGCAGTATTTT
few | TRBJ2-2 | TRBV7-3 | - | CASRRDHTGELFF | TGTGCCAGCAGAAGAGACCACACCGGGGAGCTGTTTTTT
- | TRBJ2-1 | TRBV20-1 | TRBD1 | CSARGGTGGSYNEQFF | TGCAGTGCTAGAGGCGGGACAGGGGGGTCCTACAATGAGCAGTTCTTC
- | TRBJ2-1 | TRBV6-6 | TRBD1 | CASSPFRVTGGFGNEQFF | TGTGCCAGCAGCCCCTTTCGAGTGACAGGGGGCTTTGGAAATGAGCAGTTCTTC
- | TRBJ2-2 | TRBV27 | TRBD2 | CASSTLAGAGELFF | TGTGCCAGCAGTACCTTAGCGGGAGCCGGGGAGCTGTTTTTT
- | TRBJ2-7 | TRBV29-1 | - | CSVEISSRYEQYF | TGCAGCGTTGAAATATCCAGCCGCTACGAGCAGTACTTC
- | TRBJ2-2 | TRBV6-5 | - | CASSKGSTNTGELFF | TGTGCCAGCAGCAAGGGATCAACGAACACCGGGGAGCTGTTTTTT
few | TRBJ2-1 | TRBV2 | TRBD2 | CASSWGGGMLEQFF | TGTGCCAGTTCGTGGGGGGGGGGTATGTTGGAGCAGTTCTTC
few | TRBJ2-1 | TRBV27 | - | CASSFPSGARELNEQFF | TGTGCCAGCAGTTTTCCCTCGGGGGCGCGGGAGTTGAATGAGCAGTTCTTC
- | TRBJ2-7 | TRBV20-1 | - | CRPDTLSYEQYF | TGCAGACCCGACACGTTAAGCTACGAGCAGTACTTC
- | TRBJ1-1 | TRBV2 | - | CASRNQGISEAFF | TGTGCCAGCAGAAACCAGGGAATTTCTGAAGCTTTCTTT
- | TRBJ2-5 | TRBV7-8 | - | CASSLYGDTETQYF | TGTGCCAGCAGCTTATATGGAGACACAGAGACCCAGTACTTC
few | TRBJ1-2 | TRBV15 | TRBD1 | CATTDRTFINYGYTF | TGTGCCACCACGGACAGGACCTTTATAAACTATGGCTACACCTTC
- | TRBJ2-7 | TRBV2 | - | CASRRNRESYKQYF | TGTGCCAGCAGGAGGAACCGGGAGAGCTACAAGCAGTACTTC
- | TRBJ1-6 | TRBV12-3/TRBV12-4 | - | CASSLNRPHSPLHF | TGTGCCAGCAGTTTAAATAGGCCGCATTCACCCCTCCACTTT